This T cell receptor beta chain stems from a study of T cells in Graves' hyperthyroidism and ophthalmopathy. This clonotype was seen at least ten times. The authors deemed Graves' hyperthyroidism stable absent ophthalmopathy progression within 18 months. The ends were cut back, 3 bases at V and 3 bases at J, with 15 bases in the middle. CDR3 length: 14 residues. Germline loops: CDR1 DFQATT, CDR2 SNEGSKA (reference sequence). TCR beta CDR3 region amplification was performed from RNA transcripts. The HTBI primer set served for first-round RT-PCR of the TCR CDR3. TCRdb re-analysed the multiplex PCR reads in MiXCR, keeping a single row per CDR3 protein. The sample holds about 200,000 distinct CDR3 sequences, around a sixth seen once.

This receptor was taken from a woman in her forties or fifties with Graves' hyperthyroidism. The V gene is TRBV20-1, the J gene TRBJ2-7, with D perhaps matching TRBD2 (6 bases). Source material: blood. The CDR3 sequence: CSARDPTRVYEQYF. CDR3 coding DNA: TGCAGTGCTAGGGACCCGACTAGGGTCTACGAGCAGTACTTC.